This TCR beta chain is from a study of blood T cell repertoires in COVID-19. Generated by immunoSEQ multiplex PCR, the TCRdb table keeps only in-frame clones and is missing some. This table holds 250,000 or so clones, approximately 90% found once. The sequence came from a woman aged 25 to 39 with acute COVID-19. The sample taken for sequencing was PBMCs or T cells enriched from blood (not recorded which).

CDR3 sequence reads: CASSLVTSAYEQYF. The CDR3 DNA follows: TGTGCCAGCAGCTTAGTAACTAGTGCCTACGAGCAGTACTTC. The rearrangement joins TRBV7-6 to TRBJ2-7, with a possible D match to TRBD2 (5 bases). Germline CDR1 reads SGHVS; CDR2 reads FNYEAQ. Trimming removed 1 base from V and 2 bases from J, with 9 bases in between. The CDR3 is 14 amino acids.